This T cell receptor beta chain stems from a study of T cell repertoires in cytomegalovirus infection. Study information: From public TCR beta signatures came an indication of both CMV infection and matching HLA type.

Details on this clonotype: The target antigen is unknown.

TCRdb reprocessed the reads via MiXCR and lists one record per CDR3 protein. The sample lists 200,000 to 250,000 distinct CDR3 sequences; 22% were seen once. Study findings and constraints: CMV carriers with the relevant HLA were identified by cumulative public TCR beta family frequency.

V lost 1 base and J lost 1; bases outside the gene matches: 0. CDR3 size: 16 residues. CDR1 SQVTM and CDR2 ANQGSEA come from the germline V gene. This clonotype was sampled from a human donor in good health (CMV status not recorded). Some clones in this sample may be carry-over from other donors' samples. The chain has TRBV29-1 and TRBJ2-1; 14 bases are shared with TRBD2. Material: CD8+ T cells from PBMCs. CDR3 region: CSVEGLAGGSYNEQFF. CDR3 in DNA: TGCAGCGTTGAAGGACTAGCGGGGGGGTCCTACAATGAGCAGTTCTTC.